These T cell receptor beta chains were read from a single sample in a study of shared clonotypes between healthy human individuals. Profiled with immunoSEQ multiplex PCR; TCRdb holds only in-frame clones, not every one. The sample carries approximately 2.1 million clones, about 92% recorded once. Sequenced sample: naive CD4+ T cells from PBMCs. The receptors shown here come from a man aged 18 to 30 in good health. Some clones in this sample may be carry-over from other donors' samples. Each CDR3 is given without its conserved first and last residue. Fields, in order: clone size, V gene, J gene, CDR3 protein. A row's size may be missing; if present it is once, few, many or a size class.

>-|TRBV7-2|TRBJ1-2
ASSLGGRENYGYT
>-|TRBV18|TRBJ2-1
ASSPPGLNEQF
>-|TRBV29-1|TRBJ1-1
SVAQGDGTEAF
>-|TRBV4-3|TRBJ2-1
ASSQGPGGDNEQF
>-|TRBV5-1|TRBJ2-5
ASSSGGITRRTQY
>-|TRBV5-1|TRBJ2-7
ASSLDSSIYEQY
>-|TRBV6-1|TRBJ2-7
ASITGPPGGEQY
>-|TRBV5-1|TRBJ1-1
ASSLGAGPEAF
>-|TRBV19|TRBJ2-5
ASSTKSHPRETQY
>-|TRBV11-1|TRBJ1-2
ASSPIQGRSNYGYT
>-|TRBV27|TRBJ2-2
ASKETRCHGELF
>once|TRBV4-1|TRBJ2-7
ASSPHLTGQGGLYEQY
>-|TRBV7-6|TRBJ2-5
ASNRGKLKETQY
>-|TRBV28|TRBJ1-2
ASSLYEGYT
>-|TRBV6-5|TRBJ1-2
ASSYSRNLGYGYT
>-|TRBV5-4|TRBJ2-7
ASSSSDRGFEQY
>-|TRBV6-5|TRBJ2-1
ASIKPGGYNEQF
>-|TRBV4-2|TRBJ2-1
ASREITSGSGEQF
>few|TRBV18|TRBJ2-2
ASSPLRTGTGELF
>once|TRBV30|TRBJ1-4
AWRKPTGEGANEKLF
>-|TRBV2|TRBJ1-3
ASSSTAASGNTIY
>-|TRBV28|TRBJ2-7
ASSSRTSGSIQY
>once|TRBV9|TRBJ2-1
ASSVVRTTSGSSYNEQF
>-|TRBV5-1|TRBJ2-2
ASSLTGQTSTGELF
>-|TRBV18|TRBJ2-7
ASSPQLAASYEQY
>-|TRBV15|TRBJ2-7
ATDPGGSLSSYEQY
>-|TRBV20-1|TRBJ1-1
SASGGVEAF
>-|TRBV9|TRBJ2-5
ASSYISGTQETQY
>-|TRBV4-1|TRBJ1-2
ASSQAFLSMDGYT
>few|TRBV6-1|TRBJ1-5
ASKGPDNQPQH
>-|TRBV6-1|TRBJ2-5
ASSLQGHQETQY
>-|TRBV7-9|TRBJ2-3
ASSLVGSDNTQY
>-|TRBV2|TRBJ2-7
ASSAIAYEQY
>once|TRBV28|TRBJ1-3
ASRINWAIY
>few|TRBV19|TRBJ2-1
ASSIYNEQF
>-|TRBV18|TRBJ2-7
ASSPAGTGTYEQY
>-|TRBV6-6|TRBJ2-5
ASSYGLGQGIQTQY
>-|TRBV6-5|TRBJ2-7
ASRGTSASSYEQY
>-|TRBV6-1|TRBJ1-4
ASSKDRAEKLF
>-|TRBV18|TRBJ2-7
ASSPPGGYEQY
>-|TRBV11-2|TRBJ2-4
ASSLDNSNIQY
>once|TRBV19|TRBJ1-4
ASNPGTGAEKLF
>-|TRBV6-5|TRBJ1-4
ASSRQGLSEKLF
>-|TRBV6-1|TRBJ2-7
ASTTFRGEQY
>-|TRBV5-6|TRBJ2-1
ASSQSAGGEQF
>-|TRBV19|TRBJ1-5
ASSIAGQGMVNNQPQH
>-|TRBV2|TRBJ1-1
ASSERSTNTEAF
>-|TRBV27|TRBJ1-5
ASSLIRGGQPQH
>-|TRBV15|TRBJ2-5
ATSRSQVGTQETQY
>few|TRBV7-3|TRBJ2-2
ASSLTGATGELF
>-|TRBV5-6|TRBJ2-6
ASSSRQPLLSGANVLT
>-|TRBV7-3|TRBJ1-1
ASSFEVSAEAF
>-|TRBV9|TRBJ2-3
ASSVAVHVIDTQY
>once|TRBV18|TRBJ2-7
ASSPPVGVEQY
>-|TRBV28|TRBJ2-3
ASSRPSAQY
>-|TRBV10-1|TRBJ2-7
ASSGQVMYEQY
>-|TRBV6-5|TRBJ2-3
ASSLRGAWDTQY
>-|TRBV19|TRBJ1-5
ASRKQDRGEGQPQH